One sample yielded the 5 T cell receptor beta chains listed below, sequenced in a study of T cells in Graves' hyperthyroidism and ophthalmopathy. Researchers amplified the TCR beta CDR3 regions from RNA transcripts. Initially, a first-round RT-PCR of the TCR CDR3 employed the HTBI primer set. TCRdb re-called the multiplex PCR reads with MiXCR, one entry per CDR3 protein. The sample includes under 500,000 distinct CDR3 sequences, over 11% of them seen just once. The specimen sequenced was blood. The source of these receptors is a man aged 50 to 59 with Graves' ophthalmopathy.

This clonotype came up many times. The chain combines TRBV7-3 with TRBJ2-5; a weak D match, TRBD2 (6 bases). V was pared by 1 base and J by 5 bases, with 17 bases between. Germline V gene lookup returns CDR1 SGHTA and CDR2 FQGTGA. The CDR3 is made up of 16 amino acids. The CDR3: CASSLRGAGSSETQYF. The DNA of the CDR3 is TGTGCCAGCAGCTTAAGGGGAGCGGGCAGTTCGGAGACCCAGTACTTC.

This clonotype was seen more than once but under ten times. The CDR3 DNA reads as TGTGCCAGCAGCGTAGGACTAGCGGGGCTGGGAGCAGCCTACAATGAGCAGTTCTTC. Its protein is CASSVGLAGLGAAYNEQFF. The genes are TRBV7-4 and TRBJ2-1; 12 bases align to TRBD2. The CDR3 has 19 amino acids. V shed 5 bases and J 2 bases; nucleotides not matched to a gene: 13. Germline-derived CDR1 and CDR2 are SGHVT and SQSDAQ. The variable domain in full, completed from reference TRBV7-4 and TRBJ2-1, reads GAGVSQSPRYKVAKRGRDVALRCDSISGHVTLYWYRQTLGQGSEVLTYSQSDAQRDKSGRPSGRFSAERPERSVSTLKIQRTEQGDSAVYLCASSVGLAGLGAAYNEQFFGPGTRLTVL.

This clonotype appeared a few times. V usage is TRBV12-3 or TRBV12-4 and J usage is TRBJ2-1; 14 bases align to TRBD2. CDR3 length: 16 amino acids. Trimming took 4 bases from V and 4 from J; bases not matched to a gene: 3. CDR3 bases: TGTGCCAGCAGTTCCAGGACTAGCGGGGGGTACAATGAGCAGTTCTTC. Its translation is CASSSRTSGGYNEQFF.

V usage is TRBV6-1 and J usage is TRBJ1-1; TRBD1 is a possible D gene (6 bases). The CDR3 covers 15 residues. Per germline, CDR1 MNHNS and CDR2 SASEGT. V lost 1 base to trimming and J lost 6 bases, with 15 bases between them. The CDR3 DNA follows: TGTGCCAGCAGTGAAGGCCCAGGGGAGATCGCTGAAGCTTTCTTT. Residues: CASSEGPGEIAEAFF.

This clonotype was seen more than once but under ten times. V usage is TRBV10-3 and J usage is TRBJ2-7, with 9 bases lining up with TRBD2. The CDR3 totals 19 residues. V was clipped by 4 bases and J by 1 base; unmatched bases: 17. In germline, CDR1 is ENHRY, CDR2 SYGVKD. CDR3 amino acids: CAISAVGHGSSGMSYEQYF. CDR3 nucleotides: TGTGCCATCAGTGCCGTCGGACATGGGTCTAGCGGGATGTCCTACGAGCAGTACTTC.